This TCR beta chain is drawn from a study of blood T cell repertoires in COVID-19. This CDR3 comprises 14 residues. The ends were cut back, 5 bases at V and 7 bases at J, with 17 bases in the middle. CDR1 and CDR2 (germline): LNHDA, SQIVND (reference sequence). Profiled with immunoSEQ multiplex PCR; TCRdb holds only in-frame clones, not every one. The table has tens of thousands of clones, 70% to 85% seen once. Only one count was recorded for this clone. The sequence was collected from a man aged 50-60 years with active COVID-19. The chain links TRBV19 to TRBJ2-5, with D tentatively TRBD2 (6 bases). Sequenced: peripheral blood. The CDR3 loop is CASSPGEGLVTQYF. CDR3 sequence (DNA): TGTGCCAGTAGTCCAGGAGAGGGACTGGTGACCCAGTACTTC.